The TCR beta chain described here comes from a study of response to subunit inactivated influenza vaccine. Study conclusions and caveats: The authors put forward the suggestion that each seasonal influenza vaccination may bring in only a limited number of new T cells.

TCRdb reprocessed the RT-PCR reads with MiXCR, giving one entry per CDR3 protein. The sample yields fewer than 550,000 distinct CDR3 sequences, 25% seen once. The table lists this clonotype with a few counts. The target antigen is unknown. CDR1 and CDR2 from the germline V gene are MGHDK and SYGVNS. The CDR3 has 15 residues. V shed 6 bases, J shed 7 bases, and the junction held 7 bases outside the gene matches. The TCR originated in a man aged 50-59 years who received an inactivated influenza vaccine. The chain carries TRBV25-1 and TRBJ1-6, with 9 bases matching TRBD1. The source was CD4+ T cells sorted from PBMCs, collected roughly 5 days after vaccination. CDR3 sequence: CASRPDRGMNSPLHF. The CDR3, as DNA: TGTGCCAGCAGACCAGACAGGGGGATGAATTCACCCCTCCACTTT.